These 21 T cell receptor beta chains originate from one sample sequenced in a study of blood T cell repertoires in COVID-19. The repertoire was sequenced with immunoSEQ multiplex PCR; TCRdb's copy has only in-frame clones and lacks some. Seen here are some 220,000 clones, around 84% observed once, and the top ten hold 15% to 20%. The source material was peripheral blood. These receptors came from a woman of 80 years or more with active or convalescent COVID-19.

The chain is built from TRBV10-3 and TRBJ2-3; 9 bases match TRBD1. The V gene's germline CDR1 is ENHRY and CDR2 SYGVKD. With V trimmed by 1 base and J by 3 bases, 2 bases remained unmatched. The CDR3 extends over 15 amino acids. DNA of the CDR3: TGTGCCATCAGTGAGTACGGACAGGGGACAGATACGCAGTATTTT. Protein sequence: CAISEYGQGTDTQYF.

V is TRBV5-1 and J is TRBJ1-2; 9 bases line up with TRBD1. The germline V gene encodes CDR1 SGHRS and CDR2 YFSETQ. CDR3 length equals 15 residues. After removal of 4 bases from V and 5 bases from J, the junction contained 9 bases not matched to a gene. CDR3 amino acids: CASSLGQGNMYGYTF. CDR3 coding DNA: TGCGCCAGCAGCCTAGGACAGGGGAATATGTATGGCTACACCTTC.

The CDR3 is CATSREQVRGNSPLHF. The CDR3 nucleotides read TGTGCCACCAGCAGAGAACAGGTTCGCGGAAATTCACCCCTCCACTTT. This chain connects TRBV15 to TRBJ1-6; tentatively, D is TRBD1 (5 bases). V was cut by 0 bases and J by 7 bases, with 13 bases left in between. The CDR3 sequence is 16 residues long. Germline lookup yields CDR1 LNHNV and CDR2 YYDKDF (reference sequence).

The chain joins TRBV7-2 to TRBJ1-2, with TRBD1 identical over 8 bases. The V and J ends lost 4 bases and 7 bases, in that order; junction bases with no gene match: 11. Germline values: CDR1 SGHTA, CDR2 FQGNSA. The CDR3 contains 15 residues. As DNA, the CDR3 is TGTGCCAGCAGCTCCCCCCAGGGGGCCTCGAGTGGCTACACCTTC. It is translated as CASSSPQGASSGYTF.

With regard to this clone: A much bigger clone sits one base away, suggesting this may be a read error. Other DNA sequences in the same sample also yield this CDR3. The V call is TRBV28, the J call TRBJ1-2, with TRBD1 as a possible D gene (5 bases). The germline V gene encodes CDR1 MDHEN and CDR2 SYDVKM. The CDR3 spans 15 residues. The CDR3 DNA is TGTGCCAGTAGTTCTTTGGCGGGACCAAGCGGTGGCTACACCTTC. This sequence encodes CASSSLAGPSGGYTF.

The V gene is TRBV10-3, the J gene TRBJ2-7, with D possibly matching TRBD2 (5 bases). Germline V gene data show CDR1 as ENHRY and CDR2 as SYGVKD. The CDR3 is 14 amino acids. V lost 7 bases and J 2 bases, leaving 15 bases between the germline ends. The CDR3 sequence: CAINDGIGAYEQYF. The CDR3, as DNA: TGTGCCATCAATGACGGGATCGGAGCCTACGAGCAGTACTTC.

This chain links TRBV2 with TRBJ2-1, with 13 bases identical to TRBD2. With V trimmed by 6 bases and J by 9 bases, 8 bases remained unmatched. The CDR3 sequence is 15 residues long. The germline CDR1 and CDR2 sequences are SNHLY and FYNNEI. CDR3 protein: CASREGLAGPVEQFF. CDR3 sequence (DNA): TGTGCCAGCAGGGAGGGACTAGCGGGGCCCGTTGAGCAGTTCTTC.

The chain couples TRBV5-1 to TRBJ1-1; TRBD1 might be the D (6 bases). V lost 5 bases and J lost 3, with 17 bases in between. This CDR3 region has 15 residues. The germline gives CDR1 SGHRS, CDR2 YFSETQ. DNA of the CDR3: TGCGCCAGCAGGCAAAGGGGGACCCTCGACACTGAAGCTTTCTTT. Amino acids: CASRQRGTLDTEAFF.

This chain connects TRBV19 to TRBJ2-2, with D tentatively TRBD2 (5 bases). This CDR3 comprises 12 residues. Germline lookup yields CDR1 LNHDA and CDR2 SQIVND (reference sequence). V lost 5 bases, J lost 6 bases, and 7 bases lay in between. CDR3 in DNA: TGTGCCAGTAGTCTGAGGGCCGGGGAGCTGTTTTTT. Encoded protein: CASSLRAGELFF.

In nucleotides, the CDR3 is TGTGCCACCAGTGATTTGCATGGGACTAGCGGGGAATTTAGCACAGATACGCAGTATTTT. Its translation: CATSDLHGTSGEFSTDTQYF. The rearrangement uses TRBV24-1 and TRBJ2-3; 13 nucleotides align to TRBD2. This CDR3 region has 20 residues. Trimming cost V 0 bases and J 0 bases; bases outside gene matches: 8. Germline-derived CDR1 and CDR2 are KGHDR and SFDVKD.

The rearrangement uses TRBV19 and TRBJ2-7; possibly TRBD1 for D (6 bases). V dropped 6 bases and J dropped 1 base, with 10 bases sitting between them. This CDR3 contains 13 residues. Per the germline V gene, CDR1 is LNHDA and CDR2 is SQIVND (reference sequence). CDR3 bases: TGTGCCAGTAGGGCACAGGGATCCTACGAGCAGTACTTC. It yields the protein CASRAQGSYEQYF. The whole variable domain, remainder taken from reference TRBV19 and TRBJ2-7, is DGGITQSPKYLFRKEGQNVTLSCEQNLNHDAMYWYRQDPGQGLRLIYYSQIVNDFQKGDIAEGYSVSREKKESFPLTVTSAQKNPTAFYLCASRAQGSYEQYFGPGTRLTVT.

The CDR3 nucleotides read TGTGCCAGCAGCCCCCGTAGAGGAGGCACAGATACGCAGTATTTT. The encoded protein is CASSPRRGGTDTQYF. The chain is built from TRBV7-2 and TRBJ2-3; D remains ambiguous. V shed 5 bases and J shed 1 base, with 13 bases lying between them. Germline loops: CDR1 SGHTA, CDR2 FQGNSA. This CDR3 comprises 15 residues.

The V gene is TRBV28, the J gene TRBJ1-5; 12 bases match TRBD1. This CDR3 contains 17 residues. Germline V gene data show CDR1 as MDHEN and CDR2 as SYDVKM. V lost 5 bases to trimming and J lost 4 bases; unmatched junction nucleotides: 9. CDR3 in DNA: TGTGCCAGCAGTCCTCCGGGACAGGGGGCAGGAAATCAGCCCCAGCATTTT. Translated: CASSPPGQGAGNQPQHF.

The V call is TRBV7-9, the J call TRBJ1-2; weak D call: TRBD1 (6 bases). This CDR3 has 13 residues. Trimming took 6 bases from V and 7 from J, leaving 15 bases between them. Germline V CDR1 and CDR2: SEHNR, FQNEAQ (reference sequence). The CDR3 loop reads CASRGDTRAGYTF. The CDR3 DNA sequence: TGTGCCAGCAGAGGGGACACCCGGGCTGGCTACACCTTC.

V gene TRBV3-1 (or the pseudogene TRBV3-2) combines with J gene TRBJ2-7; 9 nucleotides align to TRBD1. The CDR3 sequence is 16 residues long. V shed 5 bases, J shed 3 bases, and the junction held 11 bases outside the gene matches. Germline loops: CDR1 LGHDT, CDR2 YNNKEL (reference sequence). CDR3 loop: CASSFKRGQGDYEQYF. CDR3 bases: TGTGCCAGCAGCTTTAAACGGGGACAGGGCGACTACGAGCAGTACTTC.

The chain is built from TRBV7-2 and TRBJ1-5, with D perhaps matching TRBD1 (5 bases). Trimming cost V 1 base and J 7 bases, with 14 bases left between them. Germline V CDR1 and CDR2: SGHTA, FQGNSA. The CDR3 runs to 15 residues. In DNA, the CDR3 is TGTGCCAGCAGCTTAGTGGCAGGGAGGGAACAGCCCCAGCATTTT. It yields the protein CASSLVAGREQPQHF.

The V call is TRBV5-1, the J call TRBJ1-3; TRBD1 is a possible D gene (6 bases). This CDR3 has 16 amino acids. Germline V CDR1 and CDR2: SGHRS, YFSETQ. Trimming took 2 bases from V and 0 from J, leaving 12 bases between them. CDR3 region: CASSFGGAISGNTIYF. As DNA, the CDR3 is TGCGCCAGCAGCTTTGGGGGCGCTATCTCTGGAAACACCATATATTTT.

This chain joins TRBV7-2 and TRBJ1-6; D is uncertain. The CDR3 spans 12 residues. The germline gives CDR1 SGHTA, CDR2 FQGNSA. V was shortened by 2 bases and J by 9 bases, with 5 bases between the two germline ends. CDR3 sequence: CASSLIGSPLHF. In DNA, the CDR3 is TGTGCCAGCAGCTTAATCGGTTCACCCCTCCACTTT.

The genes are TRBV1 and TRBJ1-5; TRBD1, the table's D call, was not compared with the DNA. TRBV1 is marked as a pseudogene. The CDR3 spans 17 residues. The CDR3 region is CTSSQDPTGNMNQPQHF. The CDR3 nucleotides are TGCACCAGCAGCCAAGATCCGACAGGGAATATGAATCAGCCCCAGCATTTT.

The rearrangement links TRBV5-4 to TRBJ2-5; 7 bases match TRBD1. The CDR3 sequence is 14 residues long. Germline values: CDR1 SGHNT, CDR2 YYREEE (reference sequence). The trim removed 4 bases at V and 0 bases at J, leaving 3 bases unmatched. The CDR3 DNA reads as TGTGCCAGCAGCCGACAGGGTGACCAAGAGACCCAGTACTTC. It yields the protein CASSRQGDQETQYF.

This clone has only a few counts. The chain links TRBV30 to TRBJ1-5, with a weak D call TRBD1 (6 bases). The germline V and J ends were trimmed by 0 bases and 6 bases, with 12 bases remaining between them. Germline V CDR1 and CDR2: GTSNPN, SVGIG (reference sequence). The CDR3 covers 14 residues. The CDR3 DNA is TGTGCCTGGAGTGTAGCGGGGGGCCTTCAGCCCCAGCATTTT. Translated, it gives CAWSVAGGLQPQHF.